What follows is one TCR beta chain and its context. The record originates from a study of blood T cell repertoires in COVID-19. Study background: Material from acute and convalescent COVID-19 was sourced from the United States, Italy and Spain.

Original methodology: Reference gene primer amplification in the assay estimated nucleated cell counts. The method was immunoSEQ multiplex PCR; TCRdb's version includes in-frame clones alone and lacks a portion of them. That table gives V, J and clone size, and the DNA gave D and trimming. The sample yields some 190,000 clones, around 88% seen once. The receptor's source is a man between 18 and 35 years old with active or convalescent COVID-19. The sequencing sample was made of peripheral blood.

As DNA, the CDR3 is TGTGCCAGCAGCTTCCTGACAGACACTGGAAACACCATATATTTT. Translated: CASSFLTDTGNTIYF. The chain couples TRBV13 to TRBJ1-3; the D gene is possibly TRBD1 (5 bases). V was cut by 3 bases and J by 2 bases, with 11 bases left in between. Germline assignment: CDR1 PRHDT and CDR2 FYEKMQ (reference sequence). The CDR3 contains 15 residues. Full variable domain (remainder filled in from reference TRBV13 and TRBJ1-3): AAGVIQSPRHLIKEKRETATLKCYPIPRHDTVYWYQQGPGQDPQFLISFYEKMQSDKGSIPDRFSAQQFSDYHSELNMSSLELGDSALYFCASSFLTDTGNTIYFGEGSWLTVV.